This is a list of T cell receptor beta chains from one sample in a study of blood T cells in healthy people across ages. TCRdb reanalysed the 5' RACE reads using MiXCR and keeps one entry per CDR3 protein. The sample includes 650,000 to 800,000 distinct CDR3 sequences, 40% to 50% of them seen just once. The sequencing input was blood. These receptors came from a man aged 55 to 70 in good health. CDR3s include the opening cysteine and the closing phenylalanine or tryptophan. A D gene is named only where the DNA matches it firmly. For some rows the clone size is stated as once, few or many, or as a class when expanded; others skip it.

TRBV7-2	TRBJ2-5	few	-	TGTGCCAGCAGCTTCGGGACACAAGCGACCCAGTACTTC	CASSFGTQATQYF
TRBV3-1	TRBJ2-1	few	TRBD2	TGTGCCAGCAGCCAAGATACGGGGACTAGCCTTGAGCAGTTCTTC	CASSQDTGTSLEQFF
TRBV3-1	TRBJ2-1	-	TRBD2	TGTGCCAGCAGCCAAGAGGGGGGGAGCCAGTTCTTC	CASSQEGGSQFF
TRBV6-1	TRBJ2-7	few	-	TGTGCCAGCAGTGAAACGCCACTTGGGGGAAACGAGCAGTACTTC	CASSETPLGGNEQYF
TRBV29-1	TRBJ2-3	many	TRBD2	TGCAGCGCGGGACTAGCGGGGGACCCGAGCACAGATACGCAGTATTTT	CSAGLAGDPSTDTQYF
TRBV6-2/TRBV6-3	TRBJ2-5	few	-	TGTGCCGGCCGGACGGTGAATCAAGAGACCCAGTACTTC	CAGRTVNQETQYF
TRBV7-2	TRBJ2-1	once	TRBD1	TGTGCCAGCAGGACCCCGCAGGGGGTCAGCTCCTACAATGAGCAGTTCTTC	CASRTPQGVSSYNEQFF
TRBV19	TRBJ2-7	-	TRBD1	TGTGCCAGTAGCTCGGACAGGGGGCGGTTAGGGCAGTACTTC	CASSSDRGRLGQYF
TRBV6-5	TRBJ2-7	-	TRBD2	TGTGCCAGCAGCCGGGGACTAGCGAAGAACTCCTACGAGCAGTACTTC	CASSRGLAKNSYEQYF
TRBV20-1	TRBJ2-7	-	TRBD1	TGCAGTGTCCCACAGGGGGCCTACGAGCAGTACTTC	CSVPQGAYEQYF
TRBV28	TRBJ1-5	-	-	TGTGCCACCTCGGGCCAGCCCCAGCATTTT	CATSGQPQHF
TRBV6-4	TRBJ1-2	-	TRBD1	TGTGCCAGCAGACTACAGGGGGCAGATGGATATGGCTACACCTTC	CASRLQGADGYGYTF
TRBV5-1	TRBJ2-1	-	-	TGCGCCAGCAGTCCTGCACGCGGGGTCTCCTACAATGAGCAGTTCTTC	CASSPARGVSYNEQFF
TRBV29-1	TRBJ2-3	few	-	TGCAGCTGCCGCGGAGTTAGCACAGATACGCAGTATTTT	CSCRGVSTDTQYF
TRBV2	TRBJ1-2	-	TRBD1	TGTGCCAGCAGGAGGGACAGGGACCGAATCTATGGCTACACCTTC	CASRRDRDRIYGYTF
TRBV7-8	TRBJ2-7	-	TRBD1	TGTGCCAGCAGCTCACAGGGGATCACCTACGAGCAGTACTTC	CASSSQGITYEQYF
TRBV20-1	TRBJ1-6	once	TRBD1	TGCAGTGGCCAGGACAGGGGATCTTATTCACCCCTCCACTTT	CSGQDRGSYSPLHF
TRBV11-2	TRBJ2-7	few	-	TGTGCCAGCAGCTTAGATCGAGGGTCTCCCGAGCAGTACTTC	CASSLDRGSPEQYF
TRBV4-3	TRBJ2-1	-	TRBD2	TGCGCCAGCAGCCAAGCTAGCGGCAATGAGCAGTTCTTC	CASSQASGNEQFF
TRBV20-1	TRBJ2-1	once	-	TGCAGTGCTAGAGAGGCCAGGGGATCCCACAATGAGCAGTTCTTC	CSAREARGSHNEQFF
TRBV24-1	TRBJ2-3	-	-	TGTGCCTCCCAGGACTCGACAGATACGCAGTATTTT	CASQDSTDTQYF
TRBV27	TRBJ1-2	few	-	TGTGCCAGCAGTGCCTTAGGGGTCGGCTACACCTTC	CASSALGVGYTF